This T cell receptor beta chain derives from a study of cytotoxic CD8 clonotypes in ibrutinib-treated CLL. Assay used: immunoSEQ multiplex PCR; TCRdb lists only in-frame clones, some missing. The table shows about 25,000 clones, with approximately 85% occurring only once. The germline V gene encodes CDR1 SGHAT and CDR2 FQNNGV. Trimming stripped 5 bases from V and 1 base from J, with 17 bases between. The CDR3 contains 16 residues. The chain combines TRBV11-2 with TRBJ1-1; D call uncertain. Material: PBMCs, obtained after 24 months of ibrutinib treatment. The receptor was isolated from a human donor with chronic lymphocytic leukemia. CDR3 amino acids: CASSPDLRARNTEAFF. The DNA of the CDR3 is TGTGCCAGCAGCCCAGATCTCCGGGCCAGGAACACTGAAGCTTTCTTT.